This T cell receptor beta chain is drawn from a study of human T cells and chemical hapten exposure. Study context: DPC 0.01% went on the upper back by patch test, with reading at 6 days.

The V segment lost 6 bases and the J segment 7 bases; nucleotides outside the gene matches: 10. Germline CDR1 is SNHLY and CDR2 is FYNNEI. This CDR3 is built from 15 residues. Study results and caveats: The formation of large CDR3 similarity clusters by expanded TCRs significantly exceeded that of controls. TCRs at a frequency above 1 in 1000 stayed unchanged with DPC sensitization.

Time point indicated: pre-sensitization, week 0. The treatment is: therapeutic diphenylcyclopropenone sensitization with weekly scalp DPC. A single record per CDR3 protein comes from TCRdb applying MiXCR to the RACE reads. This table has 250,000 to 300,000 distinct CDR3 sequences, roughly 7.4% appearing once. This clonotype was detected a few times. Its matching antigen is unknown. This receptor was taken from a man younger than 30 with alopecia areata. Some clones in this sample may be carry-over from other donors' samples. The chain carries TRBV2 and TRBJ2-2; 8 bases agree with TRBD1. The sequences come from whole blood, collected in connection with sensitization to the hapten diphenylcyclopropenone (DPC). The CDR3 is CASSPDRERGGELFF. CDR3 nucleotides: TGTGCCAGCAGCCCGGACAGGGAACGGGGCGGGGAGCTGTTTTTT.